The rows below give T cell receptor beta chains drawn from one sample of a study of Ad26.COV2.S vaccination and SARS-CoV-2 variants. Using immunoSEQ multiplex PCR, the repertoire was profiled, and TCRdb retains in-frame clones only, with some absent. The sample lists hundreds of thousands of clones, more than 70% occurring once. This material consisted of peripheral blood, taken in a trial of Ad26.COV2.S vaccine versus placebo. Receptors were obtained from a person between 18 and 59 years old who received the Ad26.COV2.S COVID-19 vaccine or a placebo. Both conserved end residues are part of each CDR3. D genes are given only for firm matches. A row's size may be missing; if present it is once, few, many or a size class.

CDR3: CASSPRTSPTGELFF
DNA: TGTGCCAGCAGCCCCCGGACTAGTCCGACCGGGGAGCTGTTTTTT
length: 15
D: TRBD2
J: TRBJ2-2
V: TRBV9
size: once

CDR3: CASSRRGSYGYTF
DNA: TGTGCCAGCAGTCGCAGGGGGAGCTATGGCTACACCTTC
length: 13
D: TRBD1
J: TRBJ1-2
V: TRBV6-5
size: .

CDR3: CASSLGPLGQGAGELFF
DNA: TGTGCCAGCAGTTTAGGGCCTTTGGGACAGGGGGCCGGGGAGCTGTTTTTT
length: 17
D: TRBD1
J: TRBJ2-2
V: TRBV27
size: .

CDR3: CASGLGGVEYKAFF
DNA: TGTGCTAGTGGTTTGGGGGGGGTGGAGTATAAAGCTTTCTTT
length: 14
D: .
J: TRBJ1-1
V: TRBV12-5
size: .

CDR3: CASSPRQSGYNEQFF
DNA: TGTGCCAGCTCACCACGACAGTCAGGCTACAATGAGCAGTTCTTC
length: 15
D: .
J: TRBJ2-1
V: TRBV18
size: .

CDR3: CASSPANTEAFF
DNA: TGTGCCAGCTCACCAGCTAACACTGAAGCTTTCTTT
length: 12
D: .
J: TRBJ1-1
V: TRBV18
size: .

CDR3: CASSYSGQGAPYEQYF
DNA: TGTGCCAGCAGTTACTCGGGACAGGGGGCCCCCTACGAGCAGTACTTC
length: 16
D: TRBD1
J: TRBJ2-7
V: TRBV6-5
size: .

CDR3: CASSLGGYQETQYF
DNA: TGTGCCAGCAGCTTAGGAGGTTACCAAGAGACCCAGTACTTC
length: 14
D: .
J: TRBJ2-5
V: TRBV11-2
size: .

CDR3: CASSIRTAPYEQYF
DNA: TGTGCCAGTAGTATTCGGACAGCACCCTACGAGCAGTACTTC
length: 14
D: .
J: TRBJ2-7
V: TRBV19
size: .

CDR3: CASSRTGYYEQYF
DNA: TGTGCCAGCAGTCGGACAGGCTACTACGAGCAGTACTTC
length: 13
D: TRBD1
J: TRBJ2-7
V: TRBV3-1/TRBV3-2
size: .

CDR3: CASGWDRITDTQYF
DNA: TGTGCTAGTGGTTGGGACAGGATCACAGATACGCAGTATTTT
length: 14
D: TRBD1
J: TRBJ2-3
V: TRBV12-5
size: .

CDR3: CASSPSGTGSGLFSEAFF
DNA: TGCGCCAGCAGCCCATCCGGGACAGGGTCAGGGCTTTTCTCGGAAGCTTTTTTT
length: 18
D: TRBD1
J: TRBJ1-4
V: TRBV5-1
size: .

CDR3: CASSPSSGAGSYNEQFF
DNA: TGTGCCAGCAGCCCTTCCAGCGGAGCGGGATCTTACAATGAGCAGTTCTTC
length: 17
D: TRBD2
J: TRBJ2-1
V: TRBV14
size: few

CDR3: CASSPNRGWETQYF
DNA: TGTGCCAGCAGCCCTAACAGGGGTTGGGAGACCCAGTACTTC
length: 14
D: TRBD1
J: TRBJ2-5
V: TRBV7-7
size: once

CDR3: CATSDGTSGTDTQYF
DNA: TGTGCCACCAGTGACGGGACTAGCGGCACAGATACGCAGTATTTT
length: 15
D: TRBD2
J: TRBJ2-3
V: TRBV24-1
size: once

CDR3: CAISESWAYF
DNA: TGTGCCATCAGTGAGTCGTGGGCTTACTTC
length: 10
D: .
J: TRBJ2-7
V: TRBV10-3
size: .

CDR3: CASRGQGESEQYF
DNA: TGTGCCAGCAGGGGACAGGGGGAATCCGAGCAGTACTTC
length: 13
D: TRBD1
J: TRBJ2-7
V: TRBV27
size: .

CDR3: CASSFVDNTGELFF
DNA: TGCGCCAGCAGCTTCGTAGACAACACCGGGGAGCTGTTTTTT
length: 14
D: .
J: TRBJ2-2
V: TRBV5-1
size: .

CDR3: CASSRGLADYNEQFF
DNA: TGTGCCAGCAGCCGAGGACTAGCGGATTACAATGAGCAGTTCTTC
length: 15
D: TRBD2
J: TRBJ2-1
V: TRBV5-4
size: .

CDR3: CASSSGTGREKLFF
DNA: TGTGCCAGCAGCTCCGGGACAGGGCGAGAAAAACTGTTTTTT
length: 14
D: TRBD1
J: TRBJ1-4
V: TRBV7-2
size: .

CDR3: CASSSDRRNEKLFF
DNA: TGTGCCAGCAGCTCGGACAGGAGAAATGAAAAACTGTTTTTT
length: 14
D: TRBD1
J: TRBJ1-4
V: TRBV5-6
size: .

CDR3: CASSLDPAGISTDTQYF
DNA: TGTGCCAGCAGCTTAGACCCGGCCGGAATCAGCACAGATACGCAGTATTTT
length: 17
D: .
J: TRBJ2-3
V: TRBV7-2
size: .

CDR3: CASSQDHGSYEQYF
DNA: TGCGCCAGCAGCCAAGATCATGGGTCCTACGAGCAGTACTTC
length: 14
D: .
J: TRBJ2-7
V: TRBV4-3
size: .

CDR3: CASSSQVVGELFF
DNA: TGTGCCAGCAGCTCCCAAGTGGTCGGGGAGCTGTTTTTT
length: 13
D: .
J: TRBJ2-2
V: TRBV9
size: .

CDR3: CASSPPRNTGELFF
DNA: TGTGCCAGCTCCCCCCCTCGGAACACCGGGGAGCTGTTTTTT
length: 14
D: .
J: TRBJ2-2
V: TRBV2
size: .

CDR3: CASSQGVGRNTDTQYF
DNA: TGTGCCAGCAGCCAGGGGGTTGGACGTAACACAGATACGCAGTATTTT
length: 16
D: .
J: TRBJ2-3
V: TRBV3-1/TRBV3-2
size: .

CDR3: CSVVRTSETGELFF
DNA: TGCAGCGTTGTCAGGACTAGCGAGACCGGGGAGCTGTTTTTT
length: 14
D: TRBD2
J: TRBJ2-2
V: TRBV29-1
size: .

CDR3: CASSLGGADTQYF
DNA: TGTGCCAGCAGCTTGGGGGGTGCGGATACGCAGTATTTT
length: 13
D: .
J: TRBJ2-3
V: TRBV5-4
size: once

CDR3: CASSLNSEETQYF
DNA: TGTGCCAGCAGCTTAAATTCGGAAGAGACCCAGTACTTC
length: 13
D: .
J: TRBJ2-5
V: TRBV11-3
size: .

CDR3: CASSQQVRSTYEQYF
DNA: TGCGCCAGCAGCCAACAGGTCCGCTCAACCTACGAGCAGTACTTC
length: 15
D: .
J: TRBJ2-7
V: TRBV4-3
size: .

CDR3: CAWGRGGTQYF
DNA: TGTGCCTGGGGGCGGGGAGGGACCCAGTACTTC
length: 11
D: .
J: TRBJ2-5
V: TRBV30
size: .

CDR3: CASSYPPRPDTQYF
DNA: TGTGCCAGCAGTTACCCCCCCAGACCAGATACGCAGTATTTT
length: 14
D: .
J: TRBJ2-3
V: TRBV6-2/TRBV6-3
size: .

CDR3: CSVQTGVGYEQYF
DNA: TGCAGCGTTCAAACAGGGGTAGGGTACGAGCAGTACTTC
length: 13
D: TRBD1
J: TRBJ2-7
V: TRBV29-1
size: few

CDR3: CASSSTGGRVEKLFF
DNA: TGTGCCAGCAGTTCTACAGGGGGCAGAGTTGAAAAACTGTTTTTT
length: 15
D: TRBD1
J: TRBJ1-4
V: TRBV27
size: .

CDR3: CASSVVEGETQYF
DNA: TGTGCCAGCAGCGTAGTCGAGGGAGAGACCCAGTACTTC
length: 13
D: .
J: TRBJ2-5
V: TRBV9
size: .

CDR3: CATSGRSNEAFF
DNA: TGTGCCACCAGCGGCCGAAGTAATGAAGCTTTCTTT
length: 12
D: .
J: TRBJ1-1
V: TRBV15
size: .

CDR3: CASSQAGGGLRSETQYF
DNA: TGTGCCAGCAGCCAAGCGGGGGGGGGCTTGAGATCGGAGACCCAGTACTTC
length: 17
D: TRBD2
J: TRBJ2-5
V: TRBV3-1/TRBV3-2
size: .

CDR3: CAISEPGEGMETQYF
DNA: TGTGCCATCAGTGAGCCCGGGGAGGGGATGGAGACCCAGTACTTC
length: 15
D: TRBD2
J: TRBJ2-5
V: TRBV10-3
size: .

CDR3: CASSYSMRLNTEAFF
DNA: TGTGCCAGCAGTTACTCGATGAGGCTGAACACTGAAGCTTTCTTT
length: 15
D: .
J: TRBJ1-1
V: TRBV6-6
size: .